These 4 T cell receptor beta chains came from one sample sequenced in a study of cytomegalovirus exposure and HLA in healthy donors. The PCR contained 60 Vbeta and 13 Jbeta primers. Clones were sequenced by immunoSEQ multiplex PCR, and TCRdb holds only the in-frame ones, with some missing. The profile shows around 150,000 clones, less than 85% of them singletons. Sequences were obtained from PBMCs. The receptors originated from a man between 50 and 59 years old in good health and CMV-seropositive.

The J gene is TRBJ2-1, the V gene TRBV18; unclear D gene. This CDR3 region has 14 residues. Trimming took 3 bases from V and 3 from J, leaving 9 bases between them. The V gene's germline CDR1 is KGHSH and CDR2 LQKENI. The CDR3 here is CASSPPQNYNEQFF. CDR3 bases: TGTGCCAGCTCACCCCCTCAGAACTACAATGAGCAGTTCTTC.

This chain joins TRBV15 and TRBJ2-3; 9 bases line up with TRBD2. This CDR3 has 16 amino acids. Germline lookup yields CDR1 LNHNV and CDR2 YYDKDF (reference sequence). Unmatched junction bases numbered 3, after V lost 1 base and J lost 1 base. The DNA for the CDR3 is TGTGCCACCAGCAGAGGGGGCGGGAGGGGCACAGATACGCAGTATTTT. This translates into CATSRGGGRGTDTQYF.

The chain employs TRBV29-1 and TRBJ2-1; the match to TRBD2 covers 9 bases. The V and J ends lost 8 bases and 6 bases, in that order; junction bases with no gene match: 14. CDR3 length: 15 amino acids. The germline V gene has CDR1 SQVTM and CDR2 ANQGSEA. The CDR3 is CSTIFRPSGVNEQFF. The DNA for the CDR3 is TGCAGCACTATCTTTCGCCCTAGCGGGGTCAATGAGCAGTTCTTC.

The chain has TRBV5-1 and TRBJ1-5; D remains ambiguous. V lost 4 bases and J lost 7, with 12 bases in between. There are 13 residues in the CDR3. Germline CDR1 SGHRS, CDR2 YFSETQ. For the CDR3, the DNA is TGCGCCAGCAGCGTGACGGGCGGGCAGCCCCAGCATTTT. It encodes CASSVTGGQPQHF.